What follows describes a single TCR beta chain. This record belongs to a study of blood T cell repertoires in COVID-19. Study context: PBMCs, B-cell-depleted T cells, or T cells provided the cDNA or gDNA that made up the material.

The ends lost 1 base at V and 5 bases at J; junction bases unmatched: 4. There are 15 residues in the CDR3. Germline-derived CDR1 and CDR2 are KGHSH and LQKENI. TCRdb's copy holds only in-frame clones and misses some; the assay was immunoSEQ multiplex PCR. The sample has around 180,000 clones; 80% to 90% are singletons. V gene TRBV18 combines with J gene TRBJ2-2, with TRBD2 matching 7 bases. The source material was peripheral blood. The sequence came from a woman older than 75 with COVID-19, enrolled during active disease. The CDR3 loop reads CASSPRQGGTGELFF. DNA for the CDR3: TGTGCCAGCTCACCACGGCAGGGAGGGACCGGGGAGCTGTTTTTT.